This T cell receptor (beta chain) was observed in a study of T-cell memory formation after mild COVID-19. For the study at large: The TCR clusters were mostly specific to one donor. Findings and caveats of the study: CD4+ clones that contracted lay mainly in CM and EM; CD8+ ones lay in EMRA. While clones contracting from day 15 to 85 were balanced between CD4 and CD8, later expanders leaned CD4+.

MiXCR was run by TCRdb on the 5' RACE reads, yielding one entry per CDR3 protein. Of about 82,000 distinct CDR3 sequences listed, roughly 16% were seen once; the top ten hold about two fifths. As for this clonotype: The target antigen is unknown.

Germline V CDR1 and CDR2: SQVTM, ANQGSEA. The CDR3 length is 14 residues. Between the trimmed V and J ends, which lost 4 bases and 5 bases, there was a span of 17 bases. Sequenced input: PBMCs or a T cell subset sorted from them (not recorded which). The chain couples TRBV29-1 to TRBJ1-1; D perhaps matches TRBD1 (6 bases). The source of this sequence is a man between 18 and 35 years old who had mild COVID-19 (a few samples of this study predate the infection). Cell type and time point are not known. The CDR3 bases are TGCAGCGTTGTGGGGGGGGCAGGGGAGACTGAAGCTTTCTTT. It is translated as CSVVGGAGETEAFF. Full variable domain (remainder filled in from reference TRBV29-1 and TRBJ1-1): SAVISQKPSRDICQRGTSLTIQCQVDSQVTMMFWYRQQPGQSLTLIATANQGSEATYESGFVIDKFPISRPNLTFSTLTVSNMSPEDSSIYLCSVVGGAGETEAFFGQGTRLTVV.